These 22 T cell receptor beta chains originate from one sample sequenced in a study of blood T cells in healthy people across ages. Then a second PCR, running roughly 7 to 11 cycles, was carried out with a sample-barcoded 5' primer and a J-beta primer mix. Using its own MiXCR run on the 5' RACE reads, TCRdb lists one record per CDR3 protein. Of approximately 600,000 distinct CDR3 sequences in the sample, about 53% were seen once. Sequencing was done on a sample of blood. The receptor source for this set is a man between 60 and 70 years old in good health.

This clonotype was counted only a few times. The chain links TRBV10-3 to TRBJ2-5, with TRBD2 matching 10 bases. V lost 4 bases, J lost 1 base, and 3 bases stayed unmatched. The germline V gene encodes CDR1 ENHRY and CDR2 SYGVKD. This CDR3 contains 15 residues. In DNA, the CDR3 is TGTGCCATCAGTGGGCGGACTAGCGGCCAAGAGACCCAGTACTTC. This codes for CAISGRTSGQETQYF.

The chain combines TRBV27 with TRBJ2-2; 9 bases are shared with TRBD2. The V segment lost 1 base and the J segment 1 base; nucleotides outside the gene matches: 4. This CDR3 is built from 17 residues. CDR1 is MNHEY and CDR2 is SMNVEV in the germline V gene (reference sequence). CDR3 sequence: CASSLYPRGGNTGELFF. CDR3 in DNA: TGTGCCAGCAGTTTATATCCGCGGGGGGGGAACACCGGGGAGCTGTTTTTT.

The rearrangement joins TRBV3-1 to TRBJ1-6; D not certain. Germline lookup yields CDR1 LGHDT and CDR2 YNNKEL (reference sequence). The CDR3 has 12 amino acids. The V and J ends lost 1 base and 9 bases respectively, with 4 bases between them. CDR3 bases: TGTGCCAGCAGCCAAGCCAGTTCACCCCTCCACTTT. Translation gives CASSQASSPLHF.

The chain joins TRBV24-1 to TRBJ2-3; 8 positions agree with TRBD2. The CDR3 runs 16 residues. The ends lost 5 bases at V and 5 bases at J; junction bases unmatched: 11. In germline, CDR1 is KGHDR, CDR2 SFDVKD. CDR3 amino acids: CATSVGLVGGLDTQYF. The CDR3 DNA reads TGTGCCACCAGTGTGGGACTAGTGGGGGGTTTAGATACGCAGTATTTT.

The V call is TRBV18, the J call TRBJ1-2; TRBD1 aligns across 7 bases. This CDR3 has 16 residues. Per the germline V gene, CDR1 is KGHSH and CDR2 is LQKENI. After removal of 5 bases from V and 0 bases from J, the junction contained 9 bases not matched to a gene. This CDR3 is CASSSGTAPSNYGYTF. CDR3 sequence (DNA): TGTGCCAGCTCAAGCGGGACAGCACCTTCTAACTATGGCTACACCTTC.

This clonotype was detected only a few times. V and J are TRBV4-1 and TRBJ2-7; D is uncertain. The CDR3 consists of 16 residues. Germline CDR1 is MGHRA and CDR2 is YSYEKL. The V end lost 0 bases, the J end lost 4 bases, and 16 bases lay between the germline ends. CDR3 in amino acids: CASSQDRVSLVYEQYF. DNA for the CDR3: TGCGCCAGCAGCCAAGATCGTGTCTCTCTGGTTTACGAGCAGTACTTC.

The chain uses TRBV20-1 and TRBJ2-3, with a weak D call TRBD1 (5 bases). CDR1 DFQATT and CDR2 SNEGSKA come from the germline V gene (reference sequence). CDR3 length equals 13 residues. For the CDR3, the DNA is TGCAGCGGAGAGACAGCGACAACAGATACGCAGTATTTT. Its translation: CSGETATTDTQYF.

On this clonotype itself: One end of the junction varies from germline; a read error may be responsible. The chain couples TRBV4-3 to TRBJ2-1; D ambiguous. The CDR3 contains 16 residues. Per germline, CDR1 LGHNA and CDR2 YSLEER. The chain's CDR3 is CAGSQETGGSYNEQFF. DNA for the CDR3: TGCGCCGGCAGCCAAGAAACGGGCGGATCCTACAATGAGCAGTTCTTC.

The chain recombines TRBV6-5 with TRBJ2-5, with TRBD2 matching over 13 bases. The germline CDR1 and CDR2 sequences are MNHEY and SVGAGI. The CDR3 extends over 18 amino acids. Trimming took 0 bases from V and 5 from J; bases not matched to a gene: 9. The CDR3 protein is CASSYSPLAGGPGETQYF. CDR3 coding DNA: TGTGCCAGCAGTTACTCGCCACTAGCGGGGGGGCCCGGGGAGACCCAGTACTTC.

The CDR3 region is CSAITGLAGIYNEQFF. DNA of the CDR3: TGCAGTGCTATAACGGGACTAGCGGGCATTTACAATGAGCAGTTCTTC. The V call is TRBV20-1, the J call TRBJ2-1, with 12 nucleotides matching TRBD2. From germline, CDR1 is DFQATT and CDR2 SNEGSKA (reference sequence). With V trimmed by 4 bases and J by 4 bases, 8 bases remained unmatched. The CDR3 has 16 residues.

This CDR3 is CASSPQGLASYNEQFF. The CDR3 DNA sequence: TGTGCCAGCAGCCCCCAGGGACTAGCATCATACAATGAGCAGTTCTTC. The chain links TRBV7-8 to TRBJ2-1, with 9 bases identical to TRBD2. Germline loops: CDR1 SGHVS, CDR2 FQNEAQ. CDR3 length equals 16 residues. V shed 5 bases and J 4 bases; nucleotides not matched to a gene: 9.

The chain employs TRBV7-6 and TRBJ2-2; no firm D call. Germline lookup yields CDR1 SGHVS and CDR2 FNYEAQ. This CDR3 is built from 13 residues. V dropped 5 bases and J dropped 6 bases, with 10 bases sitting between them. The chain's CDR3 is CASSRARSGELFF. The CDR3 DNA follows: TGTGCCAGCAGCCGTGCTAGGTCCGGGGAGCTGTTTTTT.

This clonotype has just a few counts. V gene TRBV11-2 combines with J gene TRBJ2-1; the D gene is possibly TRBD1 (5 bases). Trimming shortened V by 0 bases and J by 4 bases, and 16 bases separated the two germline ends. Germline lookup yields CDR1 SGHAT and CDR2 FQNNGV. The length of the CDR3 is 17 residues. This chain's CDR3 is CASSLEWQGGNYNEQFF. The CDR3, as DNA: TGTGCCAGCAGCTTAGAGTGGCAGGGTGGGAATTACAATGAGCAGTTCTTC.

The CDR3 loop reads CSATLAGGLVYEQYF. The DNA of the CDR3 is TGCAGTGCTACCTTAGCGGGGGGGCTCGTTTACGAGCAGTACTTC. The chain combines TRBV20-1 with TRBJ2-7; TRBD2 matches 11 bases. This CDR3 spans 15 amino acids. In germline, CDR1 is DFQATT, CDR2 SNEGSKA (reference sequence). After removal of 4 bases from V and 4 bases from J, the junction contained 9 bases not matched to a gene.

The chain joins TRBV9 to TRBJ2-5, with TRBD1 matching 7 bases. Judging by the DNA end, TRBJ2-7 fits better; the J call may be wrong. The CDR3 contains 15 residues. Germline V lookup: CDR1 SGDLS, CDR2 YYNGEE. The CDR3 nucleotides are TGTGCCAGCAGCGTAACAGGGGTTTCATACGACGAGCAGTACTTC. As protein: CASSVTGVSYDEQYF.

V gene TRBV15 combines with J gene TRBJ1-2, with D unclear. CDR1 and CDR2 from the germline V gene are LNHNV and YYDKDF (reference sequence). This CDR3 is 13 amino acids long. Trimming cost V 5 bases and J 2 bases, with 9 bases left between them. In DNA, the CDR3 is TGTGCCACCAGCCACGACATCAACTATGGCTACACCTTC. Its translation is CATSHDINYGYTF.

In this sample, this clonotype turned up a few times. The rearrangement uses TRBV5-8 and TRBJ1-4; the D is unclear. Germline CDR1 and CDR2: SGHTS and YDEGEE. The CDR3 extends over 15 amino acids. The V end was cut by 2 bases, the J end by 2 bases, with 10 bases between. CDR3 bases: TGTGCCAGCAGCTTTCGGGGAACGACTAATGAAAAACTGTTTTTT. Amino acids: CASSFRGTTNEKLFF.

This rearrangement joins TRBV11-3 to TRBJ1-1; 9 bases are shared with TRBD1. The junction had 7 bases not matched to a gene; V was cut back by 5 bases and J by 3 bases. The germline gives CDR1 SGHNT, CDR2 YENEEA. The CDR3 has 15 amino acids. The CDR3 protein is CASSPGQGLDTEAFF. CDR3 nucleotides: TGTGCCAGCAGCCCGGGACAGGGTTTAGACACTGAAGCTTTCTTT.

V usage is TRBV20-1 and J usage is TRBJ1-1, with TRBD1 matching over 9 bases. Germline V gene data show CDR1 as DFQATT and CDR2 as SNEGSKA (reference sequence). The length of the CDR3 is 14 residues. The ends lost 6 bases at V and 4 bases at J; junction bases unmatched: 9. The CDR3 region is CSANKQGAGTEAFF. The CDR3 nucleotides are TGCAGTGCAAACAAACAGGGGGCTGGCACTGAAGCTTTCTTT.

This clonotype was seen only once. This chain uses TRBV20-1 with TRBJ2-3; TRBD2 might be the D (6 bases). The CDR3 contains 13 residues. Trimming removed 6 bases at V and 2 bases at J, with 12 bases between. Germline lookup yields CDR1 DFQATT and CDR2 SNEGSKA (reference sequence). Here the CDR3 reads CSAEGGNTDTQYF. The DNA of the CDR3 is TGCAGTGCCGAGGGCGGGAACACAGATACGCAGTATTTT.

The chain is built from TRBV29-1 and TRBJ2-7, with D unresolved. This CDR3 comprises 11 residues. Trimming shortened V by 4 bases and J by 3 bases, and 7 bases separated the two germline ends. Germline V gives CDR1 SQVTM, CDR2 ANQGSEA. Here the CDR3 reads CSVGNFYEQYF. In DNA form, the CDR3 reads TGCAGCGTTGGGAACTTCTACGAGCAGTACTTC.

The chain carries TRBV4-2 and TRBJ2-7, with 10 bases lining up with TRBD1. The last part of the DNA fits TRBJ2-5 better; the J call may be wrong. The germline V gene has CDR1 LGHNA and CDR2 YNFKEQ. The CDR3 contains 15 residues. In nucleotides, the CDR3 is TGTGCCAGCAGCCCCCGGGACAGGGGTGAAGAGACCCAGTACTTC. Amino acids: CASSPRDRGEETQYF.